This passage covers 13 T cell receptor beta chains from one sample sequenced in a study of cytomegalovirus exposure and HLA in healthy donors. 60 Vbeta and 13 Jbeta primers were used in PCR. Here immunoSEQ multiplex PCR was the method, and the copy in TCRdb shows in-frame clones only, minus some. The table lists roughly 120,000 clones, 8.5% to 9% of them singletons. Sequenced: PBMCs. The receptor set was obtained from a woman between 40 and 55 years old in good health and CMV-seropositive.

This clone was seen only a few times. Other DNA sequences in this specimen translate into the identical CDR3. This chain links TRBV7-6 with TRBJ2-7, with 10 bases fitting TRBD2. CDR3 length: 12 amino acids. V shed 6 bases and J 9 bases; nucleotides not matched to a gene: 5. Germline values: CDR1 SGHVS, CDR2 FNYEAQ. As DNA, the CDR3 is TGTGCCAGCAGTCCCTCTAGCGGGGGGCAGTACTTC. Translation: CASSPSSGGQYF.

The sample holds a few counts of this clone. The chain couples TRBV5-8 to TRBJ1-5, with 7 bases lining up with TRBD1. V lost 4 bases and J lost 6; bases outside the gene matches: 7. Germline V gene data show CDR1 as SGHTS and CDR2 as YDEGEE. The CDR3 consists of 14 residues. The CDR3 here is CASSVTGDSQPQHF. CDR3 nucleotides: TGTGCCAGCAGCGTAACAGGGGATTCTCAGCCCCAGCATTTT.

This clone was seen a few times. The genes are TRBV25-1 and TRBJ2-1; TRBD2 aligns across 8 bases. Germline CDR1 reads MGHDK; CDR2 reads SYGVNS. The CDR3 covers 14 residues. Trimming at V came to 3 bases and at J to 9 bases, leaving 7 bases not matched to a gene. The CDR3 sequence is CASSDLAGNGEQFF. CDR3 DNA: TGTGCCAGCAGTGACCTAGCGGGTAATGGTGAGCAGTTCTTC.

The CDR3 region has the DNA TGTGCCAGCAGCGTTCAGGACCTCCGGGCGGGGGAAAAACTGTTTTTT. This translates into CASSVQDLRAGEKLFF. The gene calls are TRBV9 and TRBJ1-4; D uncertain. The CDR3 extends over 16 amino acids. Trimming left V 2 bases short and J 8 bases short, with 19 bases between. Looked up from germline, CDR1 is SGDLS and CDR2 is YYNGEE.

The genes are TRBV29-1 and TRBJ2-5; TRBD2 matches 8 bases. The CDR3 spans 15 residues. CDR1 SQVTM and CDR2 ANQGSEA come from the germline V gene. V lost 3 bases to trimming and J lost 1 base; unmatched junction nucleotides: 7. CDR3 residues: CSVDSAGAIQETQYF. The CDR3 bases are TGCAGCGTTGACTCAGCGGGGGCCATCCAAGAGACCCAGTACTTC.

CDR3 amino acids: CASSWDYPGVLKTNTGELFF. In nucleotides, the CDR3 is TGCGCCAGCAGCTGGGACTATCCCGGAGTCCTAAAAACGAACACCGGGGAGCTGTTTTTT. The chain combines TRBV5-1 with TRBJ2-2, with 7 bases aligning to TRBD2. The CDR3 spans 20 residues. Germline CDR1 reads SGHRS; CDR2 reads YFSETQ. Unmatched junction bases numbered 17, after V lost 3 bases and J lost 0 bases.

This clone was observed a handful of times. The J gene is TRBJ2-1, the V gene TRBV5-5; 8 bases align to TRBD1. Germline CDR1 SGHKS, CDR2 YYEKEE (reference sequence). There are 14 residues in the CDR3. The J segment lost 4 bases and the V segment lost 3 bases, leaving 3 bases of the junction unmatched. Here the CDR3 reads CASSWTGPYNEQFF. Written as DNA, the CDR3 is TGTGCCAGCAGCTGGACAGGGCCGTACAATGAGCAGTTCTTC. Variable domain in full (rest from reference TRBV5-5 and TRBJ2-1): DAGVTQSPTHLIKTRGQQVTLRCSPISGHKSVSWYQQVLGQGPQFIFQYYEKEERGRGNFPDRFSARQFPNYSSELNVNALLLGDSALYLCASSWTGPYNEQFFGPGTRLTVL.

This chain connects TRBV6-8 to TRBJ1-1; no clear D. This CDR3 has 13 amino acids. CDR1 is MNHGY and CDR2 is SAAAGT in the germline V gene. Trimming took 6 bases from V and 6 from J, leaving 14 bases between them. The CDR3 nucleotides read TGTGCCAGCAGACTGACGAGGTACGCTGAAGCTTTCTTT. It codes for CASRLTRYAEAFF.

The chain carries TRBV28 and TRBJ1-1; D perhaps matches TRBD1 (5 bases). Germline loops: CDR1 MDHEN, CDR2 SYDVKM. Between the trimmed V and J ends, which lost 4 bases and 0 bases, there was a span of 12 bases. The CDR3 contains 15 residues. The CDR3 DNA follows: TGTGCCAGCAGTTCCCGGACACGAATGAACACTGAAGCTTTCTTT. This translates into CASSSRTRMNTEAFF.

The rearrangement links TRBV29-1 to TRBJ2-2; 7 bases are a match to TRBD1. V was pared by 4 bases and J by 6 bases, with 5 bases of the junction left unmatched. The CDR3 runs to 13 residues. Germline V CDR1 and CDR2: SQVTM, ANQGSEA. DNA of the CDR3: TGCAGCGTTGGAAGGGGGCGCGCCGGGGAGCTGTTTTTT. Translation gives CSVGRGRAGELFF.

The rearrangement links TRBV4-1 to TRBJ2-7; D not certain. The V end lost 4 bases, the J end lost 1 base, and 8 bases lay between the germline ends. The CDR3 has 13 residues. CDR1 is MGHRA, CDR2 YSYEKL, per germline. Here the CDR3 DNA reads TGCGCCAGCAGCCGGTACAGTTCCTACGAGCAGTACTTC. Residues: CASSRYSSYEQYF.

V usage is TRBV6-1 and J usage is TRBJ1-1; TRBD1 agrees at 7 bases. Germline CDR1 and CDR2: MNHNS and SASEGT. The CDR3 loop spans 15 amino acids. V lost 2 bases, J lost 3 bases, and 6 bases stayed unmatched. The CDR3 sequence is CASSELRGWYTEAFF. CDR3 bases: TGTGCCAGCAGTGAACTCAGGGGGTGGTACACTGAAGCTTTCTTT.

This clone showed up just a few times. V and J are TRBV19 and TRBJ1-5; 7 nucleotides line up with TRBD1. There are 16 residues in the CDR3. Per germline, CDR1 LNHDA and CDR2 SQIVND (reference sequence). Trimming cost V 3 bases and J 3 bases; bases outside gene matches: 8. In nucleotides, the CDR3 is TGTGCCAGTAGTATTCGGACAGGCCCTAACAATCAGCCCCAGCATTTT. Translated: CASSIRTGPNNQPQHF.